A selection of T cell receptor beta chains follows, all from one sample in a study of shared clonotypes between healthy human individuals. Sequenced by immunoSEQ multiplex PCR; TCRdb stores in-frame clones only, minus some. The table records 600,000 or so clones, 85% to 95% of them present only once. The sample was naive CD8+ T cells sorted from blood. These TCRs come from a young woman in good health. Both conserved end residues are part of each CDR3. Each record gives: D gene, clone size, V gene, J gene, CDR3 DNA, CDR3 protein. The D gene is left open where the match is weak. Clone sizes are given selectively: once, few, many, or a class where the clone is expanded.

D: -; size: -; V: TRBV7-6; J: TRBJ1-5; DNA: TGTGCCAGCAGCTTAGAGAGATGGGGGAGCCAGCCCCAGCATTTT; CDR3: CASSLERWGSQPQHF
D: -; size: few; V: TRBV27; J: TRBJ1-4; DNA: TGTGCCAGCAGTTTAACGGCATCAACTAATGAAAAACTGTTTTTT; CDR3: CASSLTASTNEKLFF
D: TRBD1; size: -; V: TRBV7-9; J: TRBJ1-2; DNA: TGTGCCAGCAGTGGAGGACAGGGGCACTATGGCTACACCTTC; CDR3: CASSGGQGHYGYTF
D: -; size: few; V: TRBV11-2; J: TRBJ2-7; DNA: TGTGCCAGCAGGATAGAGGTGACACCATCCTACGAGCAGTACTTC; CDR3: CASRIEVTPSYEQYF
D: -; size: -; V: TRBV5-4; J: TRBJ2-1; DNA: TGTGCCAGCAGCGAAACTAGCTATGAGCAGTTCTTC; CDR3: CASSETSYEQFF
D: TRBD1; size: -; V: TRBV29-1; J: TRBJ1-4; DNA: TGCAGCGTTGAGGTCCAGGGGGCGACCGATGAAAAACTGTTTTTT; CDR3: CSVEVQGATDEKLFF
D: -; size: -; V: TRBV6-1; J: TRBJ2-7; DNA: TGTGCCAGCAGTGAACTCTCTGGACAGTTTTACGAGCAGTACTTC; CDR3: CASSELSGQFYEQYF
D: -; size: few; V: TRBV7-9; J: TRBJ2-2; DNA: TGTGCCAGCAGTGTGCCAAGCCCGGAGGAGCTGTTTTTT; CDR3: CASSVPSPEELFF
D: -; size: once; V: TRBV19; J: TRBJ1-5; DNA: TGTGCCAGTAGTTACGAGGGTGGACAGCCCCAGCATTTT; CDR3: CASSYEGGQPQHF
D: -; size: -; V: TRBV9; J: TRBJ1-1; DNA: TGTGCCAGCAGCGCAGTAGGCACTGAAGCTTTCTTT; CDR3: CASSAVGTEAFF
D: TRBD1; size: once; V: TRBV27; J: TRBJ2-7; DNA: TGTGCCAGCAGTTTGGGACAGGCGTCCTACGAGCAGTACTTC; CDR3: CASSLGQASYEQYF
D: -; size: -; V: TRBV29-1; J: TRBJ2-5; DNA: TGCAGCGTCCCTTTCCTAGGGACCCAGTACTTC; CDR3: CSVPFLGTQYF
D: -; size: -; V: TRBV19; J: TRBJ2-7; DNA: TGTGCCAGTAGTTGGAAGACTGAGAGCTCCTACGAGCAGTACTTC; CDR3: CASSWKTESSYEQYF
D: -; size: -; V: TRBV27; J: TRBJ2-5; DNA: TGTGCCAGTTCCCAGGGGGGGACCCAGTACTTC; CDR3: CASSQGGTQYF
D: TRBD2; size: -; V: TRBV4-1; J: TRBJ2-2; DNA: TGCGCCAGCAGCCAAGAGGGCGAGTTAGCGGGGGACGGGGAGCTGTTTTTT; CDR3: CASSQEGELAGDGELFF
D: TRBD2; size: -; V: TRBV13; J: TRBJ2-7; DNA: TGTGCCAGCAGCCCCGGGACTACCTACGAGCAGTACTTC; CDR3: CASSPGTTYEQYF
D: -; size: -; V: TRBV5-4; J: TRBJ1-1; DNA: TGTGCCAGCGGGCTAATCGAGAACACTGAAGCTTTCTTT; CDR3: CASGLIENTEAFF
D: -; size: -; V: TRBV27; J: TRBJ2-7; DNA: TGTGCCAGCAGTTTTGGGCAGACCTACGAGCAGTACTTC; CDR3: CASSFGQTYEQYF
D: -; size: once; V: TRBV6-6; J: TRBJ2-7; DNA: TGTGCCAGCAGTTGGGAGCAGTACTTC; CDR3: CASSWEQYF
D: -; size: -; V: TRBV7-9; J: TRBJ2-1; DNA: TGTGCCAGCAGTTGGACGCGCGGGGACGGTGAGCAGTTCTTC; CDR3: CASSWTRGDGEQFF
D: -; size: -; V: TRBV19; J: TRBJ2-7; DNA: TGTGCCAGTAGTATAGGGCAGAGCTACGAGCAGTACTTC; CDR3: CASSIGQSYEQYF
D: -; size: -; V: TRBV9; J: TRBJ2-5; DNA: TGTGCCAGCAGCGTAGGCGGCGGGATACAAGAGACCCAGTACTTC; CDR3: CASSVGGGIQETQYF
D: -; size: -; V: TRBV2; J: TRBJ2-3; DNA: TGTGCCAGCAGTGAATTTAGGCAGGGTCTCGCCCGGACGGCGTGGGATACGCAGTATTTT; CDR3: CASSEFRQGLARTAWDTQYF
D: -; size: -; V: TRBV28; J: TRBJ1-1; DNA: TGTGCCAGCAGCGAAGAAGGGGCGGGAGACACTGAAGCTTTCTTT; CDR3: CASSEEGAGDTEAFF
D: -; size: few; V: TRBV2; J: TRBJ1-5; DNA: TGTGCCAGCAGTGAGTCCGCGATGGGCAATCAGCCCCAGCATTTT; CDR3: CASSESAMGNQPQHF
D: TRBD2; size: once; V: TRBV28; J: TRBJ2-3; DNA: TGTGCCAGCAGGACACTGCGTCTAGCGGGAGGTGGAGATACGCAGTATTTT; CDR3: CASRTLRLAGGGDTQYF
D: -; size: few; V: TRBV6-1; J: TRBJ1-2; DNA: TGTGCCAGCAGTGTCCTCCCGACAGGAGCCTATGGCTACACCTTC; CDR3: CASSVLPTGAYGYTF